What follows are 2 T cell receptor beta chains derived from one specimen sequenced in a study of T cell responses to AZD1222 COVID-19 vaccine. Sequencing was performed with immunoSEQ multiplex PCR; in TCRdb, only in-frame clones are kept and a portion is missing. The repertoire holds about 84,000 clones, with 90% to 95% as singletons. The sample in question was peripheral blood, obtained 28 days after the second AZD1222 dose. The source is an adult who received the AZD1222 COVID-19 vaccine.

The chain recombines TRBV5-1 with TRBJ2-2, with D possibly TRBD1 on 6 matching bases. Germline V gene data show CDR1 as SGHRS and CDR2 as YFSETQ. The CDR3 has 16 amino acids. Trimming pared 1 base from V and 0 bases from J, leaving 10 bases between. CDR3 bases: TGCGCCAGCAGCTTGAGGGGGACGGCGAACACCGGGGAGCTGTTTTTT. Amino acids: CASSLRGTANTGELFF.

J is TRBJ2-1 and V is TRBV12-5; tentative D call: TRBD1 (6 bases). Germline values: CDR1 LGHNT, CDR2 FRNRAP. V was shortened by 1 base and J by 11 bases, with 15 bases between the two germline ends. The CDR3 is 14 amino acids. The CDR3 nucleotides are TGTGCTAGTGGTTTGGGGTGGCAGGACAGCAAGCAGTTCTTC. Its translation is CASGLGWQDSKQFF.